This TCR beta chain was captured in a study of cytomegalovirus exposure and HLA in healthy donors. Study-wide results and caveats: Rarity marked most TCR sequences, yet some public TCRs occurred in many donors.

Comments on this clone: Its antigen is not known.

The primer mix had 60 Vbeta and 13 Jbeta primers. The repertoire was sequenced with immunoSEQ multiplex PCR; TCRdb's copy has only in-frame clones and lacks some. The sample includes approximately 260,000 clones, 80% to 95% of them seen just once. Germline V gives CDR1 LNHDA, CDR2 SQIVND (reference sequence). The J segment lost 4 bases and the V segment lost 1 base, leaving 0 bases of the junction unmatched. This CDR3 comprises 13 residues. This receptor was identified in a girl aged 2-15 years in good health and CMV-seronegative. Material: PBMCs. The rearrangement links TRBV19 to TRBJ2-7, with 8 bases matching TRBD2. The CDR3 here is CASSIVAGYEQYF. In DNA, the CDR3 is TGTGCCAGTAGTATAGTAGCGGGGTACGAGCAGTACTTC.